A selection of T cell receptor beta chains follows, all from one sample in a study of identical twins. TCRdb itself ran the 5' RACE reads through MiXCR, one entry per CDR3 protein. Among 300,000 or so distinct CDR3 sequences listed, 8.5% to 9.5% were seen once. This same sample was also part of a study on yellow fever vaccine responses in identical twins.

The sample comprised CD8+ T cells sorted from blood. The source is a woman under 30 in good health. CDR3s include the opening cysteine and the closing phenylalanine or tryptophan. Fields, in order: clone size, D gene, V gene, J gene, CDR3 protein, CDR3 DNA. A D gene is named only where the DNA matches it firmly. Not every row has a clone size; where given, it reads once, few, many or a size class.

few,-,TRBV19,TRBJ2-3,CASSIVPGGTDTQYF,TGTGCCAGTAGTATTGTCCCAGGGGGCACAGATACGCAGTATTTT
many,-,TRBV18,TRBJ2-5,CASSETWGETQYF,TGTGCCAGCTCCGAGACGTGGGGAGAGACCCAGTACTTC
few,-,TRBV29-1,TRBJ1-1,CSAGTPNTEAFF,TGCAGCGCCGGGACACCGAACACTGAAGCTTTCTTT
few,-,TRBV29-1,TRBJ2-1,CSVDRLDHNEQFF,TGCAGCGTTGATAGGCTAGACCACAATGAGCAGTTCTTC
many,-,TRBV20-1,TRBJ2-5,CSAVDSVGRDQETQYF,TGCAGTGCGGTCGATAGCGTTGGGCGGGACCAAGAGACCCAGTACTTC
many,-,TRBV11-2,TRBJ2-7,CASSLRTGFYEQYF,TGTGCCAGCAGCCTTCGGACGGGCTTCTACGAGCAGTACTTC
many,TRBD1,TRBV5-1,TRBJ2-7,CASSFRTGDPSSYEQYF,TGCGCCAGCAGCTTCCGGACAGGGGACCCTAGCTCCTACGAGCAGTACTTC
few,-,TRBV11-2,TRBJ2-5,CASSAVWIQETQYF,TGTGCCAGCAGTGCTGTGTGGATCCAAGAGACCCAGTACTTC
many,TRBD1,TRBV11-2,TRBJ2-7,CASSQGTAYEQYF,TGTGCCAGCAGCCAAGGGACAGCCTACGAGCAGTACTTC
few,-,TRBV20-1,TRBJ2-1,CSASTLAGNEQFF,TGCAGTGCTAGTACTCTCGCCGGCAATGAGCAGTTCTTC
many,-,TRBV2,TRBJ2-7,CARSISDTPNYEQYF,TGTGCCAGAAGTATTTCGGACACCCCGAACTACGAGCAGTACTTC
few,-,TRBV27,TRBJ2-1,CASSSRGARSYNEQFF,TGTGCCAGCAGCTCGAGGGGCGCTCGCTCCTACAATGAGCAGTTCTTC
-,TRBD2,TRBV7-6,TRBJ2-5,CASSLVQGGGAYQETQYF,TGTGCCAGCAGCTTAGTTCAGGGCGGGGGGGCCTACCAAGAGACCCAGTACTTC
few,-,TRBV20-1,TRBJ2-1,CSARLIPSPGLQNEQFF,TGCAGTGCTAGGTTAATCCCTTCCCCGGGACTTCAAAATGAGCAGTTCTTC
few,TRBD2,TRBV7-6,TRBJ2-5,CASSLTSGESPDETQYF,TGTGCCAGCAGCTTGACTAGCGGGGAATCCCCTGACGAGACCCAGTACTTC
few,-,TRBV7-9,TRBJ2-1,CASSAQRGLLVDNEQFF,TGTGCCAGCAGCGCCCAAAGGGGACTCCTAGTCGACAATGAGCAGTTCTTC
-,-,TRBV2,TRBJ1-1,CASSAGRWNEGTEAFF,TGTGCCAGCAGTGCCGGACGGTGGAACGAAGGCACTGAAGCTTTCTTT
few,-,TRBV4-2,TRBJ2-5,CASSQRVGETQYF,TGTGCCAGCAGCCAAAGGGTGGGAGAGACCCAGTACTTC
many,-,TRBV29-1,TRBJ2-7,CSVELREQGESYEQYF,TGCAGCGTTGAATTACGAGAACAGGGAGAATCCTACGAGCAGTACTTC
-,TRBD2,TRBV28,TRBJ2-5,CASSTAGLAGEYKETQYF,TGTGCCAGCAGTACCGCGGGACTAGCGGGAGAGTATAAAGAGACCCAGTACTTC
many,-,TRBV10-3,TRBJ2-1,CATMWTRNNEQFF,TGTGCCACAATGTGGACAAGGAACAATGAGCAGTTCTTC
few,-,TRBV5-1,TRBJ1-5,CASSLAPGQPQHF,TGCGCCAGCAGCTTGGCCCCGGGCCAGCCCCAGCATTTT
-,-,TRBV10-3,TRBJ2-5,CAINDRIQETQYF,TGTGCCATCAATGACAGGATCCAAGAGACCCAGTACTTC
-,TRBD2,TRBV20-1,TRBJ2-3,CSAQSSGGGTDTQYF,TGCAGTGCCCAGTCTAGCGGGGGGGGCACAGATACGCAGTATTTT
few,TRBD1,TRBV20-1,TRBJ2-1,CSASAGGPEQFF,TGCAGTGCTAGTGCAGGGGGCCCTGAGCAGTTCTTC
many,-,TRBV5-6,TRBJ1-4,CASSLGPGSVKLFF,TGTGCCAGCAGCTTGGGACCGGGGAGCGTAAAACTGTTTTTT
-,-,TRBV5-1,TRBJ1-1,CASRRDRGGNTEAFF,TGCGCCAGCAGACGGGACCGCGGGGGGAACACTGAAGCTTTCTTT
many,TRBD1,TRBV29-1,TRBJ2-1,CSADRTSDNEQFF,TGCAGCGCGGACAGGACCTCGGACAATGAGCAGTTCTTC
-,TRBD1,TRBV10-1,TRBJ2-1,CASSERDRYNEQFF,TGCGCCAGCAGTGAGCGGGACAGGTACAATGAGCAGTTCTTC
-,TRBD2,TRBV4-3,TRBJ2-3,CASSQDTLAGGTGTDTQYF,TGCGCCAGCAGCCAAGACACACTAGCGGGAGGCACGGGCACAGATACGCAGTATTTT
-,-,TRBV3-1,TRBJ2-7,CASSFAGDPYEQYF,TGTGCCAGCAGCTTCGCCGGGGACCCCTACGAGCAGTACTTC
many,TRBD1,TRBV20-1,TRBJ2-7,CSAFNPSDRVHEQYF,TGCAGTGCATTTAATCCCTCCGACAGGGTCCACGAGCAGTACTTC
-,TRBD2,TRBV6-1,TRBJ2-7,CASTSWTSSYEQYF,TGTGCCAGCACATCATGGACTAGCTCCTACGAGCAGTACTTC